This T cell receptor beta chain stems from a study of T cells in Graves' hyperthyroidism and ophthalmopathy. TCR beta CDR3 region amplification was performed from RNA transcripts. TCR CDR3 underwent first-round RT-PCR with the HTBI primer set. A single record per CDR3 protein comes from TCRdb applying MiXCR to the multiplex PCR reads. The sample comprises roughly 570,000 distinct CDR3 sequences, roughly 50% of which are singletons, and about 7.8% rests with the top ten. Patients aged 18 to 65 with hyperthyroidism were newly diagnosed, with duration under 2 months. There are many counts of this clonotype. J gave up 4 bases and V 3 bases, and 4 bases lay outside the gene matches. Germline assignment: CDR1 ENHRY and CDR2 SYGVKD. This CDR3 region has 14 residues.

The receptor's source is a woman between 18 and 29 years old with Graves' hyperthyroidism. The sample comprised peripheral blood or thyroid tissue (not recorded which). V and J are TRBV10-3 and TRBJ2-3, with TRBD2 matching over 7 bases. CDR3 DNA: TGTGCCATCAGTGACGAGGGAGGGCCAGATACGCAGTATTTT. Its protein product is CAISDEGGPDTQYF.